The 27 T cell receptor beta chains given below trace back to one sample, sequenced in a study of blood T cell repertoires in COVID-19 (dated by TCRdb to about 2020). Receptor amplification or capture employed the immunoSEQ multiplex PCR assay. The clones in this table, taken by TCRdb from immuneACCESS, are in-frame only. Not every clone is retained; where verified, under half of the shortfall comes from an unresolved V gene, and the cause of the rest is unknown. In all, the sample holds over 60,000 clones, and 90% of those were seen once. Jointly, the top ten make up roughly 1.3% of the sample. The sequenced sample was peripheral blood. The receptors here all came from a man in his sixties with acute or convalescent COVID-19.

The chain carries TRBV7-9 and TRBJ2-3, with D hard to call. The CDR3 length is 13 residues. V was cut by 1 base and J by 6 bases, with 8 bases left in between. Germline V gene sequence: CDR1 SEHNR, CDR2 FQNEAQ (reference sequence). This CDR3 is CASSLVELDTQYF. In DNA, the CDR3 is TGTGCCAGCAGCTTAGTAGAGCTGGATACGCAGTATTTT.

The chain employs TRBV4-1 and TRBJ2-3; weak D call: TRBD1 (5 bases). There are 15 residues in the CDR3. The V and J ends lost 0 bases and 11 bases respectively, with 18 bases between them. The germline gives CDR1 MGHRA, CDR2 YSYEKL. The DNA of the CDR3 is TGCGCCAGCAGCCAAGATCTTGGGGCGTCTCTTGGGCAGTATTTT. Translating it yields CASSQDLGASLGQYF.

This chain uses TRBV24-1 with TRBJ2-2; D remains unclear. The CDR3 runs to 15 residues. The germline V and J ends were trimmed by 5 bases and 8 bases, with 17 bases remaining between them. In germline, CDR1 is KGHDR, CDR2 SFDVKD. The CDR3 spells CATSVGARFGGELFF. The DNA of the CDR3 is TGTGCCACCAGTGTCGGAGCGAGGTTCGGGGGGGAGCTGTTTTTT.

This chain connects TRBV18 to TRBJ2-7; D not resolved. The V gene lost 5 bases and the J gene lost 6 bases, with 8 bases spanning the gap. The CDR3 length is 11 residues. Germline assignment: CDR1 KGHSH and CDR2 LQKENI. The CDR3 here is CASSKPGEQYF. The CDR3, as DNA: TGTGCCAGCTCAAAACCGGGCGAGCAGTACTTC. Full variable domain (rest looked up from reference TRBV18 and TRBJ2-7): NAGVMQNPRHLVRRRGQEARLRCSPMKGHSHVYWYRQLPEEGLKFMVYLQKENIIDESGMPKERFSAEFPKEGPSILRIQQVVRGDSAAYFCASSKPGEQYFGPGTRLTVT.

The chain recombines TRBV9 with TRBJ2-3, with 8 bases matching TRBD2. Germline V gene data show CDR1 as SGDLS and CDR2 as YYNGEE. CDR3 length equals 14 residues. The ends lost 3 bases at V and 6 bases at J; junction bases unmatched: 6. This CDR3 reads CASSGRGAWDTQYF. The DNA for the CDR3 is TGTGCCAGCAGCGGGCGGGGGGCTTGGGATACGCAGTATTTT.

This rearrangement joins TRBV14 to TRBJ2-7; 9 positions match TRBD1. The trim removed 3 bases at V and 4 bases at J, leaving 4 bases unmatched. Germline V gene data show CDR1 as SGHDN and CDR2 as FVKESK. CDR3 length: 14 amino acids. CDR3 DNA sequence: TGTGCCAGCAGCCAGACAGGGGGAGGATACGAGCAGTACTTC. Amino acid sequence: CASSQTGGGYEQYF.

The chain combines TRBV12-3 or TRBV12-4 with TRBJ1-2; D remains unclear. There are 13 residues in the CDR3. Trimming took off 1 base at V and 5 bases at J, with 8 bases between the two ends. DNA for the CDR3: TGTGCCAGCAGTTTAGGTCGGGGTTATGGCTACACCTTC. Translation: CASSLGRGYGYTF.

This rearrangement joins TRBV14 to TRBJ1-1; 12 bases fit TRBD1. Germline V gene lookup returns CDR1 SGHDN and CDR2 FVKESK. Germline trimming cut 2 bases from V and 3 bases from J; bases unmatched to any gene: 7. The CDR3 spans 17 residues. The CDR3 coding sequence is TGTGCCAGCAGCCAACATCCGGGACAGGGGGCTGACACTGAAGCTTTCTTT. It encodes CASSQHPGQGADTEAFF. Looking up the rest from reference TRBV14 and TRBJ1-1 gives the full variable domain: EAGVTQFPSHSVIEKGQTVTLRCDPISGHDNLYWYRRVMGKEIKFLLHFVKESKQDESGMPNNRFLAERTGGTYSTLKVQPAELEDSGVYFCASSQHPGQGADTEAFFGQGTRLTVV.

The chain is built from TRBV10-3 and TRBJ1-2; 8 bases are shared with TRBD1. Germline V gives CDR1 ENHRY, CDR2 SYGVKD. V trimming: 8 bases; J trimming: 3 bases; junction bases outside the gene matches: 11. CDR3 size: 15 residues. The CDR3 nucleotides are TGTGCCATCCCGGACAGGGAAGCTGTAGACTATGGCTACACCTTC. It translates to CAIPDREAVDYGYTF.

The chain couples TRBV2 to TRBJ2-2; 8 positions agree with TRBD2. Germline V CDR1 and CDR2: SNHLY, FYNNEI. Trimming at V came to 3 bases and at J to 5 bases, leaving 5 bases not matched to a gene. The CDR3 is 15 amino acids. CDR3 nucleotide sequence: TGTGCCAGCAGTGATGCGGCTAGCGGGACCGGGGAGCTGTTTTTT. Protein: CASSDAASGTGELFF.

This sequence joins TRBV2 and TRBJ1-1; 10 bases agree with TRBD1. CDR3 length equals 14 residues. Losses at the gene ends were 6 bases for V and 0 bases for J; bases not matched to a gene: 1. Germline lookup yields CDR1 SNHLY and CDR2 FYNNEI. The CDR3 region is CASRGTGVNTEAFF. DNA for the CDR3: TGTGCCAGCAGGGGGACAGGGGTGAACACTGAAGCTTTCTTT.

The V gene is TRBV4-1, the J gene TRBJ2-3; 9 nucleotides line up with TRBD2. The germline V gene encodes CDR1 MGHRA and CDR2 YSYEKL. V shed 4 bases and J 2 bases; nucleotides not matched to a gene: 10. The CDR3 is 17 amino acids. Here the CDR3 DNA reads TGCGCCAGCAGCCCCAACATGGTAGCGGGGGCCACAGATACGCAGTATTTT. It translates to CASSPNMVAGATDTQYF.

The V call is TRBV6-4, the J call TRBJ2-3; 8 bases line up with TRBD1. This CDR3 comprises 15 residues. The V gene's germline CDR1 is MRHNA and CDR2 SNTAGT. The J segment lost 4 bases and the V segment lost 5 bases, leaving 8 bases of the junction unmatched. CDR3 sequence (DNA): TGTGCCAGCAGTACAGGGGGGCGCATGGCAGATACGCAGTATTTT. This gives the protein CASSTGGRMADTQYF.

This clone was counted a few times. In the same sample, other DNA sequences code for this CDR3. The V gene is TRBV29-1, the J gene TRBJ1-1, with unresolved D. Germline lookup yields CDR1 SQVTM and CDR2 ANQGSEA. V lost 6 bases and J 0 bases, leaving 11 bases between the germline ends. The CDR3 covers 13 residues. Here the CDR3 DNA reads TGCAGCGTCCGGACGGGGATGAACACTGAAGCTTTCTTT. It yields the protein CSVRTGMNTEAFF.

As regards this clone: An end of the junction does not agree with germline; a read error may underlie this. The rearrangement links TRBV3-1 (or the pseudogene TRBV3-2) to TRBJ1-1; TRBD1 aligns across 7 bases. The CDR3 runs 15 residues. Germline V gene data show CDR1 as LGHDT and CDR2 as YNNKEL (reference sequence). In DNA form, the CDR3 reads TGTGCCAGCAGCCACACCACTCGGACAGGTTTGGGCCCCTACTTT. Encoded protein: CASSHTTRTGLGPYF.

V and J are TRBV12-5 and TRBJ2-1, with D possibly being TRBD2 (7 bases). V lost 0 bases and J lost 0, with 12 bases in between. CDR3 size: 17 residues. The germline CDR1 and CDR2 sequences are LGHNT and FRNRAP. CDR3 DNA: TGTGCTAGTGGTTTGGTACAAGGGGGGGACTCCTACAATGAGCAGTTCTTC. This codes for CASGLVQGGDSYNEQFF.

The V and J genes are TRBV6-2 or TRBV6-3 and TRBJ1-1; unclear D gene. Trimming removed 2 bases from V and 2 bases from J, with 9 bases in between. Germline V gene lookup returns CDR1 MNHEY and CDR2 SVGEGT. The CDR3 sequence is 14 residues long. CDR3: CASSYRGRNTEAFF. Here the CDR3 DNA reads TGTGCCAGCAGTTACCGCGGCAGAAACACTGAAGCTTTCTTT.

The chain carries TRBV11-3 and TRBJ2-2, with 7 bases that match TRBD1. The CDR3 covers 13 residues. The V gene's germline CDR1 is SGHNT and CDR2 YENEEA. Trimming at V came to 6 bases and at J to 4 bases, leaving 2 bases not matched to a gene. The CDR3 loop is CASSPGGTGELFF. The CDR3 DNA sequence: TGTGCCAGCAGTCCAGGGGGCACCGGGGAGCTGTTTTTT.

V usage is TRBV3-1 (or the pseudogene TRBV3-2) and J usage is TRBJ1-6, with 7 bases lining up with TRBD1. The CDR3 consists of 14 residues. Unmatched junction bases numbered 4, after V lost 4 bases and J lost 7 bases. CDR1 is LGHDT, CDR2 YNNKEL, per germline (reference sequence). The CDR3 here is CASSPGQTNSPLHF. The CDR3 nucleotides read TGTGCCAGCAGCCCGGGACAGACGAATTCACCCCTCCACTTT.

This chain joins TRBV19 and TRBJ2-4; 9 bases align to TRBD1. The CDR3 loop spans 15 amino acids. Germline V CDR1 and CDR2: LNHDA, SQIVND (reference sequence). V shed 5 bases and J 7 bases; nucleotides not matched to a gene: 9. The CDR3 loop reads CASSRTGTGWNIQYF. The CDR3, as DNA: TGTGCCAGTAGTCGGACCGGGACAGGGTGGAACATTCAGTACTTC.

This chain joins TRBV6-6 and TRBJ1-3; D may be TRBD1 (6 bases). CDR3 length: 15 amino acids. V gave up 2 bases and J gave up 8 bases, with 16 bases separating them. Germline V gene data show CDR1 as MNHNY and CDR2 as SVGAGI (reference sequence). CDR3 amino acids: CASSYRHRDGDTIYF. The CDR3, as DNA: TGTGCCAGCAGTTACCGGCACAGGGACGGAGACACCATATATTTT.

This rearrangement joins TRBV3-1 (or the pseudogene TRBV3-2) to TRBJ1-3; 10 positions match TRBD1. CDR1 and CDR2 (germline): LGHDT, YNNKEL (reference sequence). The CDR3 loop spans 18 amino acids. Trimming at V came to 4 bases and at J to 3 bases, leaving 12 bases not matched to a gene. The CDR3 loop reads CASSPERDRGLIGNTIYF. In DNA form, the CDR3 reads TGTGCCAGCAGCCCAGAGAGGGACAGGGGCCTAATTGGAAACACCATATATTTT.

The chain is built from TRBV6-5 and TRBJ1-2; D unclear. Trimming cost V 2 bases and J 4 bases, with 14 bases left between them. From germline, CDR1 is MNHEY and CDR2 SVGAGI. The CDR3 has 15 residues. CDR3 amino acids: CASSYVASEGYGYTF. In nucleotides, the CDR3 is TGTGCCAGCAGTTACGTTGCAAGTGAGGGCTATGGCTACACCTTC.

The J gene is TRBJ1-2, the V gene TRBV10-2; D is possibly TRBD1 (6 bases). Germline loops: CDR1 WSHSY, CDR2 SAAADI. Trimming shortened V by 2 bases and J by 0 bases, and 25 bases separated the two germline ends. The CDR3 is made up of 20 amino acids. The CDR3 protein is CASSEGPGGLPLRANYGYTF. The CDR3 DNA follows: TGCGCCAGCAGTGAGGGTCCCGGGGGGCTACCTCTAAGAGCTAACTATGGCTACACCTTC.

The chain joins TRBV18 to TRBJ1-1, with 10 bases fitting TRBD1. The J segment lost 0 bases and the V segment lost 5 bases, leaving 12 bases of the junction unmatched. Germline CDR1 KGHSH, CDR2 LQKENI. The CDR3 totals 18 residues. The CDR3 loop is CASSYTTRTGGMNTEAFF. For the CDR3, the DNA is TGTGCCAGCTCATACACTACCAGGACAGGGGGAATGAACACTGAAGCTTTCTTT.

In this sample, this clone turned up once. The CDR3 DNA follows: TGTGCCAGTAGCTGGAGGGAGAACACTGAAGCTTTCTTT. Protein sequence: CASSWRENTEAFF. V is TRBV19 and J is TRBJ1-1; no definite D call. Deletions cut 6 bases from V and 1 base from J, with 9 bases between. The length of the CDR3 is 13 residues. Germline CDR1 is LNHDA and CDR2 is SQIVND (reference sequence).

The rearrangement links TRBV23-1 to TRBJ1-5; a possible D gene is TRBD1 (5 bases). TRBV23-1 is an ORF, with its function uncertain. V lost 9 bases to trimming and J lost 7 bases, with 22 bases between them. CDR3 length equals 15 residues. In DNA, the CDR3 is TGCGCCAGGAGCCTTCGGATGGTGCGGGGGCAGCCCCAGCATTTT. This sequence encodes CARSLRMVRGQPQHF.